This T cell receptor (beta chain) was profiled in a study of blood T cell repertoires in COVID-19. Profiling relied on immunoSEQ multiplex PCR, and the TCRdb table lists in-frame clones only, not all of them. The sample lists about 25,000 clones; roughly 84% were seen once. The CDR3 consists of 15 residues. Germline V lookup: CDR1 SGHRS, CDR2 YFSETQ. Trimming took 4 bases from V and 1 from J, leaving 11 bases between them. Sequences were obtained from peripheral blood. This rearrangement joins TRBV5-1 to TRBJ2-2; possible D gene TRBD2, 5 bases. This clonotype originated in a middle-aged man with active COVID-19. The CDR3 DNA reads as TGCGCCAGCAGCCAACGACGGGGGAACACCGGGGAGCTGTTTTTT. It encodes CASSQRRGNTGELFF.